This T cell receptor (beta chain) was captured by sequencing in a study of shared clonotypes between healthy human individuals (dated by TCRdb to 2018 to 2021). Concerning the study at large: The cohort included three men and a couple of women between 18 and 49 years of age. For each donor, three plates each were used for CD4 naive and CD4 memory, two plates were used for CD8 naive, and one plate was used for CD8 memory. Blood TCR repertoires of about 5 healthy adults were deeply sequenced to estimate repertoire size and the extent of clonotype sharing between individuals. Different laboratories and diverse techniques were used to prepare libraries and sequence TCR repertoires, to increase sequencing depth and limit assay-specific biases. Per donor, leukapheresis produced somewhere between about 0.94 and 10 billion PBMCs.

Between the V and J ends, shortened by 1 base and 12 bases respectively, the junction contains 16 bases. The germline V gene sets CDR1 to SGHTA and CDR2 to FQGNSA. Measured from the cysteine to the phenylalanine, the CDR3 is 13 residues long. The only DNA kept is the CDR3, 39 bases in frame from the first base. Worth noting for this clone: The specificity of this receptor is unknown. No per-base quality is available; no much larger clone lies one base away.

Using the deep immunoSEQ assay, TCR CDR3 regions were amplified from genomic DNA by multiplex PCR. Extracted genomic DNA from each cell subset was spread evenly across all wells of several immunoSEQ 96-well plates, with each plate serving as a replicate. For sorted subsets, each replicate PCR was loaded with around 220 ng genomic DNA, equivalent to 30,000 or so T cell genomes. The purified libraries were quantified using a Qubit 3.0 fluorometer, sized with a Bioanalyzer 2100, and then quantified again using the KAPA Library Quantification kit. Every immunoSEQ 96-well plate was sequenced on a separate single-read 150-cycle Illumina NextSeq 550 flow cell. The published analysis was carried out like this. Because the immunoSEQ output held only junctional sequences and lacked quality scores, the filtering could not match the filtering applied to full-length reads. Sequences were annotated with PyIR, a Python wrapper for IgBLAST v1.9, using IMGT germline references to assign V/J genes and CDR3. Reads with weak V/J assignments (E-value above 1e-6), missing CDR3, stop codons, out-of-frame junctions, or ambiguous translated residues were removed. V3J clonotypes were defined as sequences sharing the same inferred V gene, J gene, and CDR3 amino acid sequence. To compute the percentage overlap between repertoires, the number of shared unique clonotypes was divided by the size of the smaller repertoire. RTK rarefaction, the Chao1 estimator, and Recon v2.1 estimates of unobserved clonotypes were used to assess repertoire richness. Generation probabilities for all TCRbeta clonotypes obtained by the gDNA method from a handful of donors were computed using OLGA. Entries here come from immuneACCESS through TCRdb and include only in-frame sequences with V and J called. Some clones fail to appear in such tables; in the studies checked, an unresolved V gene covers under half of the shortfall, and the cause of the remainder is unknown. That table gives V, J and clone size, and the DNA gave D and trimming. This sample gives some 1.1 million clones in total; 60% to 80% of them show up just once. The ten top clones hold 0.85% to 1% of the sample.

Healthy HIV-negative adults with no recently reported acute infections or vaccinations were included as donors. All donors were Caucasian adults living in Nashville, Tennessee, USA. CD4+ T cells were enriched by magnetic negative selection, after which naive cells were positively selected on CD45RA and the negative fraction was taken as the memory subset. Blood was obtained by leukapheresis, after which PBMCs were separated by Ficoll-Histopaque density gradient centrifugation and cryopreserved in liquid nitrogen vapor phase. Analytical flow cytometry was used to check the purity and quantity of every magnetically sorted T cell population. Each sorted fraction had its genomic DNA isolated and then quantified by UV absorbance on a Nanodrop 2000c. What the research found in general, with its limitations: When a handful of donors were compared, the shared fraction of clonotypes was about 5.2% for naive CD4, approximately 3.3% for naive CD8, 2.3% for memory CD4, and around 0.37% for memory CD8. Incomplete sequencing was indicated by rarefaction of sorted-subset datasets, despite the large sequencing depth. Pairwise subsampling led to the expectation that sequencing depth would affect the degree of clonotype sharing among donors. Clonotypes shared by all four sorted-subset donors showed higher generation probabilities than non-shared clonotypes. The small number of donors limited the genetic and exposure-history diversity represented. Sampling was restricted to blood, and TCR repertoires in tissue are likely to differ from TCR repertoires in blood. Naive subsets generally had larger estimated clonotype richness than memory subsets.

The specimen was memory CD4+ T cells from PBMCs. The cell subset or site label, as the study defines it: CD45RA-negative fraction. This TCR was sampled from a man between 18 and 35 years old in good health. Some clones in this sample may be carry-over from other donors' samples. The chain is assembled from TRBV7-2 and TRBJ2-7; the D call could be TRBD1 or TRBD2, with each sharing 5 bases. The DNA sequence is as follows: TGTGCCAGCAGCTTAGAGGGGTGGGGGACGCCGTACTTC. Translated, this gives CASSLEGWGTPYF.